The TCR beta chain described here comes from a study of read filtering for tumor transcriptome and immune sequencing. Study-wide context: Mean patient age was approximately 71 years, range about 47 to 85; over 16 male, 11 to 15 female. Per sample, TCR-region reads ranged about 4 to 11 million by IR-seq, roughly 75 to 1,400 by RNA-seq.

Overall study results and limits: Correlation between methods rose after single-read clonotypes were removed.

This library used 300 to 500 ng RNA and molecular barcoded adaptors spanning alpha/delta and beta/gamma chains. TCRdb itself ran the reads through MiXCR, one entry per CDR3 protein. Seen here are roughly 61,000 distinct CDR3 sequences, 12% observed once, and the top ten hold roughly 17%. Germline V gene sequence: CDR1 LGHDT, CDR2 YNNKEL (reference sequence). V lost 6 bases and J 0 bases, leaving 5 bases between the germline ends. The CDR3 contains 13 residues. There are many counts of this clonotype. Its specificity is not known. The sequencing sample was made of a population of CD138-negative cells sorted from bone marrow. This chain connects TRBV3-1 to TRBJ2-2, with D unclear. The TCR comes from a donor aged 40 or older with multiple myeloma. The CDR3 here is CASRRTNTGELFF. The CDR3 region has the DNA TGTGCCAGCAGGAGAACGAACACCGGGGAGCTGTTTTTT.